This TCR beta chain was sequenced during a study of T cell responses to AZD1222 COVID-19 vaccine (dated by TCRdb to the early 2020s). In terms of the full investigation: A total of about 230 trial participants underwent TCR sequencing, of whom around 200 received two doses of AZD1222 and around 25 received two doses of the MenACWY control vaccine. Trial participants were enrolled into age subgroups of 18-55, 56-69 and 70-plus years, which contained roughly 140, 27 and 60 TCR-sequenced participants, respectively.

Compared with germline, V lacks 8 bases and J lacks 4 bases; bases without a gene match: 0. The germline V gene (reference sequence) yields LNHNV for CDR1 and YYDKDF for CDR2. The CDR3 holds 12 amino acids from the cysteine to the phenylalanine. The read is trimmed to its CDR3 DNA, 36 bases read in frame from base 1. Overall study results and their limits: The vaccine-associated CD4 TCRs covered the entire spike protein, and the dominant responses fell in regions 160-218 and 743-854. The 56-69-year group was small, and its depth increase did not reach significance, likely because of low power. Reportedly, almost half of the unique spike-specific TCRs recognized epitopes lying outside the regions that are mutated in the B.1.351 and B.1.1.7 variants. Only a handful of AZD1222 recipients were SARS-CoV-2 seropositive at baseline, limiting conclusions about previously exposed vaccinees. Participants were mostly white British and included more females than males, and it was suggested by the authors that clonal diversity may have been underestimated. After two AZD1222 doses, spike-specific TCR breadth and depth were significantly higher than at day 0 and than in MenACWY recipients. Because no samples from the day 14 peak response were available, repertoires could be characterized only after the peak T cell response.

The CDR3 regions of human TCRbeta chains were analyzed by immunosequencing. For the original study's pipeline: Repertoire TCRs were checked for matches against a reference library of SARS-CoV-2-specific TCRs that had been generated using the MIRA antigen-specificity platform. Breadth meant the fraction of unique TCRs that were SARS-CoV-2-associated, whereas depth meant the fraction of total T cells that were SARS-CoV-2-associated. Using the MIRA data, each spike-specific TCR was mapped to the spike region that the TCR reacts to and placed in a CD4 or CD8 class. Log10-transformed breadth and depth values were compared by one-way ANOVA with Sidak's multiple comparisons tests. Not all clones reach the TCRdb copy of this immuneACCESS table, which keeps in-frame sequences only. Checked studies attribute under half of the gap to unresolved V genes and leave the rest unexplained. V, J and clone size reflect that table, while D and trimming were determined from the DNA. For this sample there are 90,000 to 120,000 clones; nearly 90% appear just once. About 5% of the sample lies in the top ten.

The time point label on this specimen signifies: about 28 days (+/-7) after the second vaccine dose. AZD1222 recipients given second doses at about 4 weeks or at about 12 weeks were pooled, since spike-specific TCR depth and breadth were not found to differ between the two schedules. Vaccinee samples were obtained from the UK trials COV001 and COV002, which included a single-blind randomized controlled phase 2/3 trial of AZD1222 (ChAdOx1 nCoV-19) in healthy adults. For TCRbeta chain sequencing, PBMC samples from trial participants were taken at day 0 and at day 28 after the second dose. In this sample, this clone turned up once. The antigen it binds to is not known. Base quality data are lacking; no much larger clone is found one base away.

The chain is made from TRBV15 and TRBJ1-5, and 9 junctional nucleotides match TRBD1. This clonotype was sampled from an adult who received the AZD1222 COVID-19 vaccine. The input for sequencing was peripheral blood, taken 28 days after the second AZD1222 dose. The CDR3 protein sequence reads: CATGTGNQPQHF. DNA sequence: TGTGCCACCGGGACAGGGAATCAGCCCCAGCATTTT.